This T cell receptor (beta chain) was identified in a study of shared clonotypes between healthy human individuals. Some 30,000 T cell genomes, or about 200 ng DNA, went into the sorted-subset replicate PCRs. TCRdb's table, derived via immunoSEQ multiplex PCR, lists solely in-frame clones and lacks some. In the table there are 550,000 to 750,000 clones, around 92% of which are singletons. The germline gives CDR1 SEHNR, CDR2 FQNEAQ (reference sequence). There are 15 residues in the CDR3. V was shortened by 4 bases and J by 0 bases, with 11 bases between the two germline ends. Whole-study findings and limits: Generally, naive subsets came out with larger estimated richness than memory subsets. Investigators collected only blood, and repertoires in tissues likely differ. Roughly 4.6% of naive CD4 clonotypes were common to a few donors.

CD45RO-negative, CCR7-positively selected cells formed the naive CD8 fraction, excluding terminally differentiated effector memory CD45RA+ cells. As regards this clone: What it binds is not known.

The rearrangement links TRBV7-9 to TRBJ2-3, with unresolved D. The sequenced material came from naive CD8+ T cells sorted from blood. The receptor's source is a man in his thirties or forties in good health. This chain's CDR3 is CASSYGWGSTDTQYF. For the CDR3, the DNA is TGTGCCAGCAGCTATGGGTGGGGTAGCACAGATACGCAGTATTTT.